Following are 22 T cell receptor beta chains from one sample sequenced in a study of cytomegalovirus exposure and HLA in healthy donors (dated by TCRdb to about 2017). The library was generated by the immunoSEQ multiplex PCR assay. For the multiplex PCR, a mixture combining 60 forward primers for TCR Vbeta segments and 13 reverse primers for TCR Jbeta segments was used. Imported from immuneACCESS, the table was reduced by TCRdb to in-frame sequences with V and J called. These copies leave out some clones; in studies compared against another copy, an unresolved V gene accounts for under half, and the cause of the remainder is not known. This sample comprises 80,000 to 95,000 clones, 75% to 85% of them detected only once. The ten largest clones capture around 2% of the sample. Sequencing was done on a sample of PBMCs. The receptor source for this set is a woman aged 25 to 39 in good health and CMV-seronegative.

CDR3 coding DNA: TGTGCCAGCAGTCCTCCGTACCAAGAGACCCAGTACTTC. Its protein is CASSPPYQETQYF. The chain carries TRBV28 and TRBJ2-5, with no clear D. V lost 5 bases and J 0 bases, leaving 7 bases between the germline ends. This CDR3 is built from 13 residues. Germline values: CDR1 MDHEN, CDR2 SYDVKM.

The chain couples TRBV6-5 to TRBJ1-1; TRBD1 matches 11 bases. Germline loops: CDR1 MNHEY, CDR2 SVGAGI. The CDR3 length is 15 residues. Trimming took 2 bases from V and 3 from J; bases not matched to a gene: 2. CDR3 region: CASSYRGQGDTEAFF. The CDR3 DNA follows: TGTGCCAGCAGTTACAGGGGACAGGGGGACACTGAAGCTTTCTTT.

This clone was found a few times. The chain employs TRBV7-2 and TRBJ2-5; no clear D gene. V lost 4 bases to trimming and J lost 1 base, with 22 bases between them. In germline, CDR1 is SGHTA, CDR2 FQGNSA. This CDR3 spans 18 amino acids. In nucleotides, the CDR3 is TGTGCCAGCAGCTCACTGCCTCTCTCGAGCCGATTCCAAGAGACCCAGTACTTC. Protein product: CASSSLPLSSRFQETQYF.

The chain is built from TRBV7-9 and TRBJ2-7; 9 bases map to TRBD1. Germline CDR1 SEHNR, CDR2 FQNEAQ (reference sequence). J was trimmed by 6 bases and V by 1 base; bases with no gene match: 10. The CDR3 covers 16 residues. The CDR3 loop is CASSLVGDREMGEQYF. In nucleotides, the CDR3 is TGTGCCAGCAGCTTAGTAGGGGACAGGGAAATGGGCGAGCAGTACTTC.

The chain combines TRBV5-6 with TRBJ1-6, with D unresolved. The germline gives CDR1 SGHDT, CDR2 YYEEEE. The V end lost 1 base, the J end lost 9 bases, and 8 bases lay between the germline ends. The CDR3 consists of 13 residues. The DNA for the CDR3 is TGTGCCAGCAGCTTGTCGTCTCCTTCACCCCTCCACTTT. Translating it yields CASSLSSPSPLHF.

The V gene is TRBV2, the J gene TRBJ1-1; D unresolved. CDR3 length equals 12 residues. With 7 bases removed from V and 0 bases from J, the gap between germline ends came to 6 bases. CDR1 is SNHLY and CDR2 is FYNNEI in the germline V gene. The CDR3 loop is CASIPLNTEAFF. Written as DNA, the CDR3 is TGTGCCAGCATTCCGTTGAACACTGAAGCTTTCTTT. Together with reference TRBV2 and TRBJ1-1, the CDR3 gives the full variable domain: EPEVTQTPSHQVTQMGQEVILRCVPISNHLYFYWYRQILGQKVEFLVSFYNNEISEKSEIFDDQFSVERPDGSNFTLKIRSTKLEDSAMYFCASIPLNTEAFFGQGTRLTVV.

This clone occurred once. The CDR3 DNA is TGCAGCGTTGTGGCGGGTCCGGGCGGCTACACCTTC. Protein: CSVVAGPGGYTF. V is TRBV29-1 and J is TRBJ1-2; D remains unclear. The CDR3 totals 12 residues. V lost 4 bases and J 8 bases, leaving 14 bases between the germline ends. Germline lookup yields CDR1 SQVTM and CDR2 ANQGSEA. The whole variable domain, remainder taken from reference TRBV29-1 and TRBJ1-2, is SAVISQKPSRDICQRGTSLTIQCQVDSQVTMMFWYRQQPGQSLTLIATANQGSEATYESGFVIDKFPISRPNLTFSTLTVSNMSPEDSSIYLCSVVAGPGGYTFGSGTRLTVV.

The chain links TRBV29-1 to TRBJ1-3; D not certain. This CDR3 spans 12 amino acids. Germline V gene lookup returns CDR1 SQVTM and CDR2 ANQGSEA. V lost 7 bases and J lost 0, with 7 bases in between. In nucleotides, the CDR3 is TGCAGCGCCCGGGACTCTGGAAACACCATATATTTT. This translates into CSARDSGNTIYF.

This rearrangement joins TRBV7-2 to TRBJ2-5; TRBD1 agrees at 9 bases. Trimming cost V 5 bases and J 6 bases; bases outside gene matches: 13. Germline lookup yields CDR1 SGHTA and CDR2 FQGNSA. The CDR3 loop spans 16 amino acids. CDR3 in amino acids: CASSPAAGTGKKTQYF. For the CDR3, the DNA is TGTGCCAGCAGCCCCGCCGCCGGGACAGGGAAGAAGACCCAGTACTTC.

This clone was observed once. V is TRBV9 and J is TRBJ1-1; 9 positions match TRBD1. This CDR3 has 15 amino acids. Germline CDR1 SGDLS, CDR2 YYNGEE. Germline trimming cut 3 bases from V and 4 bases from J; bases unmatched to any gene: 7. This CDR3 is CASSARTGEGTEAFF. The CDR3 DNA is TGTGCCAGCAGCGCTAGGACAGGGGAAGGCACTGAAGCTTTCTTT.

V and J are TRBV7-8 and TRBJ1-6; D call uncertain. Germline V lookup: CDR1 SGHVS, CDR2 FQNEAQ. This CDR3 contains 15 residues. The ends were cut back, 1 base at V and 4 bases at J, with 8 bases in the middle. CDR3 in amino acids: CASSLESGYNSPLHF. The CDR3 DNA follows: TGTGCCAGCAGCTTAGAATCAGGTTATAATTCACCCCTCCACTTT.

The DNA for the CDR3 is TGTGCCAGCAGTGCCCGTCGCACAGATACGCAGTATTTT. Protein: CASSARRTDTQYF. The J gene is TRBJ2-3, the V gene TRBV25-1; D not resolved. This CDR3 is 13 amino acids long. Germline V gene data show CDR1 as MGHDK and CDR2 as SYGVNS. The germline V and J ends were trimmed by 4 bases and 1 base, with 6 bases remaining between them.

The chain recombines TRBV28 with TRBJ2-1, with 11 bases identical to TRBD1. Germline CDR1 is MDHEN and CDR2 is SYDVKM. CDR3 length: 20 residues. Trimming removed 4 bases from V and 4 bases from J; junction bases left unmatched: 18. CDR3 in amino acids: CASSSPRAGTGGTLYNEQFF. The CDR3 bases are TGTGCCAGCAGTTCCCCTCGGGCCGGGACAGGGGGTACTCTGTACAATGAGCAGTTCTTC.

The CDR3, as DNA: TGTGCCAGCAGCCTGACAAGCTACGAGCAGTACTTC. Translated: CASSLTSYEQYF. This chain connects TRBV7-8 to TRBJ2-7; no firm D call. Germline V gene data show CDR1 as SGHVS and CDR2 as FQNEAQ. The CDR3 loop spans 12 amino acids. Between the trimmed V and J ends, which lost 5 bases and 3 bases, there was a span of 8 bases.

V is TRBV29-1 and J is TRBJ2-5; D unresolved. The length of the CDR3 is 12 residues. CDR1 is SQVTM, CDR2 ANQGSEA, per germline. Trimming stripped 6 bases from V and 4 bases from J, with 12 bases between. For the CDR3, the DNA is TGCAGCGTAGCCTACAGTCTAGAGACCCAGTACTTC. It specifies CSVAYSLETQYF.

This sequence joins TRBV29-1 and TRBJ2-3, with D possibly being TRBD1 (5 bases). CDR3 size: 13 residues. From germline, CDR1 is SQVTM and CDR2 ANQGSEA. V was shortened by 7 bases and J by 4 bases, with 15 bases between the two germline ends. This chain's CDR3 is CSAIPRDADTQYF. The CDR3 bases are TGCAGCGCAATCCCCAGGGATGCAGATACGCAGTATTTT.

The chain uses TRBV27 and TRBJ1-1; 7 bases are a match to TRBD1. With 6 bases clipped from V and 4 bases from J, the junction kept 8 bases outside the gene matches. This CDR3 contains 14 residues. Germline CDR1 reads MNHEY; CDR2 reads SMNVEV (reference sequence). In DNA, the CDR3 is TGTGCCAGCAGGCAGCGGCAGGGGGTCACTGAAGCTTTCTTT. Its protein product is CASRQRQGVTEAFF.

The chain employs TRBV6-4 and TRBJ2-3; weak D call: TRBD2 (6 bases). The germline V gene has CDR1 MRHNA and CDR2 SNTAGT. Trimming stripped 6 bases from V and 3 bases from J, with 10 bases between. The CDR3 runs to 13 residues. The CDR3 nucleotides are TGTGCCAGCAGCGTAGCGGAAACAGATACGCAGTATTTT. Its translation: CASSVAETDTQYF.

The chain joins TRBV9 to TRBJ2-2; TRBD2 is a possible D gene (6 bases). Trimming took off 6 bases at V and 0 bases at J, with 9 bases between the two ends. The CDR3 runs 14 residues. Germline CDR1 and CDR2: SGDLS and YYNGEE. The CDR3 protein is CASKPGANTGELFF. Here the CDR3 DNA reads TGTGCCAGCAAACCGGGGGCGAACACCGGGGAGCTGTTTTTT.

V gene TRBV15 combines with J gene TRBJ2-3; 8 positions match TRBD2. The CDR3 has 13 residues. Losses at the gene ends were 7 bases for V and 1 base for J; bases not matched to a gene: 1. CDR1 and CDR2 from the germline V gene are LNHNV and YYDKDF (reference sequence). The DNA of the CDR3 is TGTGCCACCAAGACTAGCGGCACAGATACGCAGTATTTT. It encodes CATKTSGTDTQYF.

This chain links TRBV25-1 with TRBJ2-2; 9 positions agree with TRBD2. The CDR3 consists of 17 residues. After removal of 10 bases from V and 7 bases from J, the junction contained 19 bases not matched to a gene. CDR1 and CDR2 (germline): MGHDK, SYGVNS. CDR3 amino acids: CATKPPGEREVGGELFF. The CDR3 DNA sequence: TGTGCCACCAAACCTCCCGGCGAGCGGGAGGTCGGCGGGGAGCTGTTTTTT.

This clone has just a few counts. J is TRBJ1-1 and V is TRBV14; D call uncertain. Germline loops: CDR1 SGHDN, CDR2 FVKESK. This CDR3 is built from 18 residues. The ends were cut back, 0 bases at V and 1 base at J, with 18 bases in the middle. The CDR3 sequence is CASSQDRAGFYQNTEAFF. CDR3 coding DNA: TGTGCCAGCAGCCAAGATAGGGCGGGATTTTATCAGAACACTGAAGCTTTCTTT.